The T cell receptor beta chain under discussion was sequenced for a study of T cell repertoires in cytomegalovirus infection. Study-wide context: Matching HLA type and CMV infection were both indicated by public TCR beta signatures. Findings and limits, study-wide: The ex vivo response was dominated by HLA-C-restricted CMV-specific TCR beta clonotypes.

The sample holds many counts of this clonotype. The antigen is unknown. The V and J ends lost 5 bases and 0 bases, in that order; junction bases with no gene match: 7. Germline V CDR1 and CDR2: SGHTA, FQGNSA. The CDR3 covers 17 residues. TCRdb independently ran MiXCR on the reads; one entry per CDR3 protein. Of about 76,000 distinct CDR3 sequences detected, 3.7% appear once; the ten largest clones hold under 6%. The chain links TRBV7-2 to TRBJ1-6; 7 bases line up with TRBD1. This clonotype was obtained from a human donor in good health (CMV status not recorded). Some clones in this sample may be carry-over from other donors' samples. Material for sequencing was PBMCs. The CDR3 DNA follows: TGTGCCAGCAGCCCGAGACAGGGCCTCTCCTATAATTCACCCCTCCACTTT. Translation: CASSPRQGLSYNSPLHF.